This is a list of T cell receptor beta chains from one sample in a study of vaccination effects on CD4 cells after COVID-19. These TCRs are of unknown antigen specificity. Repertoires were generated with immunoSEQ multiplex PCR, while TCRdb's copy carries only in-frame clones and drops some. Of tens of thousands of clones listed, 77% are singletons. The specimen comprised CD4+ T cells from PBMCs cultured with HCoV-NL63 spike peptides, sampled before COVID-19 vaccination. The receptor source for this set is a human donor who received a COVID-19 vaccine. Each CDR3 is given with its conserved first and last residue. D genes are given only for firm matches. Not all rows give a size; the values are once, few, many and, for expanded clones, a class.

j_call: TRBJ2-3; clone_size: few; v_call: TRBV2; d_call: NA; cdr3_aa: CASSPVQGDTQYF; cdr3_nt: TGTGCCAGCAGCCCCGTTCAGGGGGATACGCAGTATTTT
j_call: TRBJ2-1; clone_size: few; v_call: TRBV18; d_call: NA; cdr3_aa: CASSPSQVAYNEQFF; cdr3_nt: TGTGCCAGCTCACCTTCCCAGGTGGCCTACAATGAGCAGTTCTTC
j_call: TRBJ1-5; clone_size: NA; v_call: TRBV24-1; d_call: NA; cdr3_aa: CATSDSRRGTQPQHF; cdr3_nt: TGTGCCACCAGTGATTCCCGACGGGGGACTCAGCCCCAGCATTTT
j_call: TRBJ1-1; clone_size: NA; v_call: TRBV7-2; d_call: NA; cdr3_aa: CASRGTVTDTEAFF; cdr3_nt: TGTGCCAGCAGGGGGACCGTTACGGACACTGAAGCTTTCTTT
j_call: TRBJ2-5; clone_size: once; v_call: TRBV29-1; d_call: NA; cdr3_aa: CSGGHMPIESQETQYF; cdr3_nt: TGCAGCGGGGGACACATGCCGATAGAGAGCCAAGAGACCCAGTACTTC
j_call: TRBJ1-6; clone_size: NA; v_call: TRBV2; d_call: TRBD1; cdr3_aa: CASRGDRNSPLHF; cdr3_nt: TGTGCCAGCAGGGGGGACAGAAATTCACCCCTCCACTTT
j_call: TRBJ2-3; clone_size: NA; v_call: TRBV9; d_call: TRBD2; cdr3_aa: CASSRIAGGGDTQYF; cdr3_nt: TGTGCCAGCAGCCGAATAGCGGGGGGTGGGGATACGCAGTATTTT
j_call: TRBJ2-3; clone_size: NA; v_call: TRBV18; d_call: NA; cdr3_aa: CASSPGGDTQYF; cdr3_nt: TGTGCCAGCTCGCCTGGGGGGGATACGCAGTATTTT
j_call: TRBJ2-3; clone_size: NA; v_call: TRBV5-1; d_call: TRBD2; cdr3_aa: CASSLVSSGDTDTQYF; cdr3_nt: TGCGCCAGCAGCTTGGTGTCTAGCGGGGACACAGATACGCAGTATTTT
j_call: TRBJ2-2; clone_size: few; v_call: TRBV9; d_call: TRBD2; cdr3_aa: CASSSGLAGGPVGGELFF; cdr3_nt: TGTGCCAGCAGCTCGGGACTAGCGGGGGGACCTGTCGGCGGGGAGCTGTTTTTT
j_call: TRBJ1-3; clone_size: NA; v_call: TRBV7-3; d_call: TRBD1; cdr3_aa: CASSFQGAPGNTIYF; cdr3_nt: TGTGCCAGCAGCTTCCAGGGGGCTCCCGGAAACACCATATATTTT
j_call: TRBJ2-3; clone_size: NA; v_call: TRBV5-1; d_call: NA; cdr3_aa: CASSLGQDVDTQYF; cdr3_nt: TGCGCCAGCAGCTTGGGACAGGACGTGGATACGCAGTATTTT
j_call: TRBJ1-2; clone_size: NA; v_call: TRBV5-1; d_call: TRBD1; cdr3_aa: CASSPGDRYGYTF; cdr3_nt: TGCGCCAGCAGCCCAGGGGACAGGTATGGCTACACCTTC
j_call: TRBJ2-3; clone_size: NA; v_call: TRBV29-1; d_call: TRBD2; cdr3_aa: CSGTSGGVSTDTQYF; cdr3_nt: TGCAGCGGGACTAGCGGGGGAGTCAGCACAGATACGCAGTATTTT
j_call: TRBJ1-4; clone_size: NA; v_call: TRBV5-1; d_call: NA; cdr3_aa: CASSLEPPLEKLFF; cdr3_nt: TGCGCCAGCAGCTTGGAGCCACCCCTAGAAAAACTGTTTTTT
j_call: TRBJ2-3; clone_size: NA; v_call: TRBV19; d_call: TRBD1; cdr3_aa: CASSSGGINTQYF; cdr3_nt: TGTGCCAGTAGCTCAGGGGGCATTAATACGCAGTATTTT
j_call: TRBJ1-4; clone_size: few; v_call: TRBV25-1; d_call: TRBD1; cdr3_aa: CASSAAGTVNEKLFF; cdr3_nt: TGTGCCAGCAGTGCCGCCGGGACAGTGAATGAAAAACTGTTTTTT
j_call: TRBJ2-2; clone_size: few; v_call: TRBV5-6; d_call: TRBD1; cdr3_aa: CASSLVTGPTGELFF; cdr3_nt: TGTGCCAGCAGCTTGGTGACAGGGCCTACCGGGGAGCTGTTTTTT
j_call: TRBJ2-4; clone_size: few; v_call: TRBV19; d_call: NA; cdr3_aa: CASSLILPPGVKNIQYF; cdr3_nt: TGTGCCAGTAGCCTTATCCTACCGCCAGGGGTCAAAAACATTCAGTACTTC
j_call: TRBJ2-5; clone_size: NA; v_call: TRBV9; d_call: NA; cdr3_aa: CASSEGSGQPQETQYF; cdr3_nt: TGTGCCAGCAGCGAGGGGTCCGGACAACCCCAAGAGACCCAGTACTTC
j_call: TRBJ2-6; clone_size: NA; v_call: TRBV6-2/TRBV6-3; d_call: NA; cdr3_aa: CASSDDRGTFGGANVLTF; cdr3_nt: TGTGCCAGCAGTGACGACCGAGGGACTTTCGGGGGGGCCAACGTCCTGACTTTC
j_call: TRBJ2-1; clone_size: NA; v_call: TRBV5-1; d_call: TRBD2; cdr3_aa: CASSPPSASGADEQFF; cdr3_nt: TGCGCCAGCAGCCCCCCCTCAGCTAGCGGGGCTGATGAGCAGTTCTTC
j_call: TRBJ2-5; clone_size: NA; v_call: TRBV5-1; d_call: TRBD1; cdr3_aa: CASSVGDREETQYF; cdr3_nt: TGCGCCAGCAGCGTCGGGGACAGGGAAGAGACCCAGTACTTC
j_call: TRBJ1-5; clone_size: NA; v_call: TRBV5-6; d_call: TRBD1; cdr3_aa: CASSFSGQGTGQPQHF; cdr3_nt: TGTGCCAGCAGCTTTTCAGGACAGGGGACGGGTCAGCCCCAGCATTTT
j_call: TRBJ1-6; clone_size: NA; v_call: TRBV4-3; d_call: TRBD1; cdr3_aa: CASSQAAGTGSLHF; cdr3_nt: TGCGCCAGCAGCCAAGCCGCCGGGACAGGATCCCTCCACTTT
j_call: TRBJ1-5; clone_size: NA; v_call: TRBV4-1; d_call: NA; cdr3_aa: CASSQDRSIPGGVSNQPQHF; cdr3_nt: TGCGCCAGCAGCCAAGATCGAAGCATTCCGGGGGGTGTAAGCAATCAGCCCCAGCATTTT
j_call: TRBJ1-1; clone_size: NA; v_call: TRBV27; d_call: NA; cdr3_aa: CASSFLSNTEAFF; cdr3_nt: TGTGCCAGCAGTTTCCTCAGTAACACTGAAGCTTTCTTT
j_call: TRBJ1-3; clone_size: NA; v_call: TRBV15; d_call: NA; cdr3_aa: CATTLDWSSGNTIYF; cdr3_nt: TGTGCCACCACCCTGGACTGGAGCTCTGGAAACACCATATATTTT
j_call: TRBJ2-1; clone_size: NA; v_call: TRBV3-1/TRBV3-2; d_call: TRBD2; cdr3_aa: CASSQVSGVFDEQFF; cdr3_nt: TGTGCCAGCAGCCAGGTGAGCGGGGTCTTCGATGAGCAGTTCTTC
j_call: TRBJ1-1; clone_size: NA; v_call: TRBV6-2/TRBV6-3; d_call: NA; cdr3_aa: CASSTGQRVEAFF; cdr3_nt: TGTGCCAGCAGTACCGGACAGAGGGTTGAAGCTTTCTTT
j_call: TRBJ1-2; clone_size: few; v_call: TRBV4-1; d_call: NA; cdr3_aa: CASRLPGTGTNYGYTF; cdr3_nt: TGCGCCAGCAGACTCCCCGGGACCGGGACTAACTATGGCTACACCTTC
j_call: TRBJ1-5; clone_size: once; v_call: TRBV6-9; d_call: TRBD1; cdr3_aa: CASRRYGTENQPQHF; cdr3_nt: TGTGCCAGCAGACGTTACGGGACAGAGAATCAGCCCCAGCATTTT
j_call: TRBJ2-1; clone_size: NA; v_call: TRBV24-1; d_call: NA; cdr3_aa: CATSDRLGSSEQFF; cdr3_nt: TGTGCCACCAGTGATCGACTAGGATCAAGTGAGCAGTTCTTC